This TCR beta chain was identified in a study of PD-1 blockade in classical Hodgkin lymphoma. By frequency in the sample, this clone is hyperexpanded. Only in-frame clones appear in the TCRdb table, and some are missing; sequencing was by immunoSEQ multiplex PCR. The sample shows approximately 6,900 clones, just over 85% of them seen only once. Every patient experienced relapse after autologous stem cell transplantation, and brentuximab vedotin exposure varied. V trimming: 1 base; J trimming: 5 bases; junction bases outside the gene matches: 1. This CDR3 is 14 amino acids long. CDR1 and CDR2 (germline): LNHDA, SQIVND (reference sequence).

The sequences come from peripheral blood mononuclear cells (PBMCs), collected before the second cycle of nivolumab. The chain is built from TRBV19 and TRBJ2-1, with 8 bases identical to TRBD2. The sequence came from a human donor with classical Hodgkin lymphoma. The CDR3 loop is CASSIGAGDNEQFF. The CDR3 DNA reads as TGTGCCAGTAGTATAGGAGCGGGGGACAATGAGCAGTTCTTC.